The sample holds a few counts of the clone carrying this T cell receptor (beta chain). Antigen unknown. The V gene end was trimmed by 3 bases and the J gene end by 3 bases; junction bases not matched to a gene: 6. This CDR3 region has 17 residues. From germline, CDR1 is SGDLS and CDR2 YYNGEE. The data were taken from a study of CD8+CD57+ T cells in acquired aplastic anemia. At the level of the study: 3.2 ug was the average amount of DNA from sorted CD4+ and CD8+ cells. Healthy CD8+ samples averaged roughly 10 million reads.

It was genomic DNA that served as the template for profiling TCR beta VDJ and CDR3. TCRdb independently ran MiXCR on the reads; one entry per CDR3 protein. Here the sample spans roughly 130,000 distinct CDR3 sequences, around 48% being singletons. Findings and limits, study-wide: Patients shared some 30 CD8+ CDR3 sequences with controls. No significant difference in CD8+ Simpson's diversity was found between patients and controls.

The sequence came from a human donor in good health, serving as a control. Sample: sorted CD4+, CD8+, or CD8+CD57+ T cells (not recorded which) from PBMCs. The chain joins TRBV9 to TRBJ1-4; 12 bases fit TRBD1. CDR3 coding DNA: TGTGCCAGCAGCGCCGGGACAGGGGGCGCGTCTAATGAAAAACTGTTTTTT. Translating gives CASSAGTGGASNEKLFF.